This T cell receptor beta chain appears in the sequencing data of a study of cytomegalovirus exposure and HLA in healthy donors. All the people who gave samples were healthy bone marrow donors. Vbeta (60) and Jbeta (13) primers were used in the PCR. Using immunoSEQ multiplex PCR, the repertoire was profiled, and TCRdb retains in-frame clones only, with some absent. The table has just under 70,000 clones, approximately 78% seen once. This CDR3 is 11 amino acids long. Germline CDR1 SNHLY, CDR2 FYNNEI. V was pared by 10 bases and J by 6 bases, with 3 bases of the junction left unmatched. This chain links TRBV2 with TRBJ2-1, with 7 bases fitting TRBD1. The source is a human donor in good health. Sequenced: PBMCs. CDR3 DNA: TGTGCCAATAACAGGGGCAATGAGCAGTTCTTC. Protein sequence: CANNRGNEQFF.